This entry is about one T cell receptor (beta chain). The data were produced by immunoSEQ multiplex PCR, yet TCRdb's version contains in-frame clones alone and is incomplete. This table holds over 70,000 clones, 70% to 90% found once. These data originate in a study of control samples from healthy donors and cancer patients. The length of the CDR3 is 15 residues. Germline V lookup: CDR1 LNHDA, CDR2 SQIVND (reference sequence). Trimming removed 1 base from V and 0 bases from J, with 7 bases in between. This chain joins TRBV19 and TRBJ1-5, with TRBD1 as a possible D gene (5 bases). The TCR comes from a woman between 45 and 65 years old with colorectal cancer. The specimen sequenced was PBMCs. The CDR3 sequence is CASSIGQTSNQPQHF. The CDR3 coding sequence is TGTGCCAGTAGTATAGGACAGACTAGCAATCAGCCCCAGCATTTT.